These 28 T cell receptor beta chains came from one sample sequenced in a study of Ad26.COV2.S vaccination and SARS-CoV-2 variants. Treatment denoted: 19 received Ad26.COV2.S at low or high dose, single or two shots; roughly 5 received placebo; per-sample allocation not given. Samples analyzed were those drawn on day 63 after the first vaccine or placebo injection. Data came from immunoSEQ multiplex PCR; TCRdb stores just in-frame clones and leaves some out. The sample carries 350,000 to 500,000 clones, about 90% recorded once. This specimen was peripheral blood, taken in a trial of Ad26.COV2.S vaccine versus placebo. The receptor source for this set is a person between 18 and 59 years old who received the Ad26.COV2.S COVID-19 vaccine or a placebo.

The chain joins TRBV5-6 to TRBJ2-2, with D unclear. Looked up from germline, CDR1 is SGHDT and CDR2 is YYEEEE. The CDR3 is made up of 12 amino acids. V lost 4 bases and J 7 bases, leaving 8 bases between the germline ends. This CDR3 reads CASSLYDGELFF. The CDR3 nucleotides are TGTGCCAGCAGCCTTTATGACGGGGAGCTGTTTTTT.

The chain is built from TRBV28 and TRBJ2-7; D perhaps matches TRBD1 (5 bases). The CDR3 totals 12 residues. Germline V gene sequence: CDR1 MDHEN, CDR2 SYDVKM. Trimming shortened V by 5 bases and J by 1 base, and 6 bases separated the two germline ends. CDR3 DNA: TGTGCCAGCAGTAGGGGTTCCTACGAGCAGTACTTC. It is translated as CASSRGSYEQYF.

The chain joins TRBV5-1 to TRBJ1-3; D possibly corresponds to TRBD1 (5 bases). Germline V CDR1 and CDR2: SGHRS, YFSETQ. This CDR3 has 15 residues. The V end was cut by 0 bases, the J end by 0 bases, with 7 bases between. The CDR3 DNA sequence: TGCGCCAGCAGCTTGGAGGGGAGCTCTGGAAACACCATATATTTT. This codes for CASSLEGSSGNTIYF.

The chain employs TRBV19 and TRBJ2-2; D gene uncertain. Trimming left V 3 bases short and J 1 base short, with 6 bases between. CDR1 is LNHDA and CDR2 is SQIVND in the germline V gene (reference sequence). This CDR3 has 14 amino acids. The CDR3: CASSMDQNTGELFF. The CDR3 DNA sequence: TGTGCCAGTAGTATGGATCAGAACACCGGGGAGCTGTTTTTT.

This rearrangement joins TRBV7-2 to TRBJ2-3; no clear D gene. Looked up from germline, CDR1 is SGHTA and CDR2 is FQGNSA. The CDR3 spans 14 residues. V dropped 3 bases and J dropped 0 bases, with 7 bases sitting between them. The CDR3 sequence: CASSLGPSTDTQYF. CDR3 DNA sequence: TGTGCCAGCAGCTTGGGCCCTAGCACAGATACGCAGTATTTT.

For the CDR3, the DNA is TGTGCCAGCAGTGTGGGGACAGGGGGCCTTGAGACCCAGTACTTC. Translation: CASSVGTGGLETQYF. The chain is built from TRBV2 and TRBJ2-5; 12 bases match TRBD1. The ends lost 4 bases at V and 5 bases at J; junction bases unmatched: 5. Germline CDR1 is SNHLY and CDR2 is FYNNEI. The CDR3 has 15 residues.

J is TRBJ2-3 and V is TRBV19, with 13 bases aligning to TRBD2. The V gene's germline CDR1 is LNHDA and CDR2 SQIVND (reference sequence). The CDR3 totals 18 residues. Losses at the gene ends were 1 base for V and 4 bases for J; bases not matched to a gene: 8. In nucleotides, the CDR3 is TGTGCCAGTAGTATAGTTTTTAGGACTAGCGGGAGTGCAGATACGCAGTATTTT. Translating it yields CASSIVFRTSGSADTQYF.

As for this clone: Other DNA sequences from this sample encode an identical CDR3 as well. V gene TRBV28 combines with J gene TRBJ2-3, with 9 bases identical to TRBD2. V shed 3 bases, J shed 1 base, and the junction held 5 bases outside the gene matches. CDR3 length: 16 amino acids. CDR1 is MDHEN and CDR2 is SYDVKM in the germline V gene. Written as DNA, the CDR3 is TGTGCCAGCAGTTTCCCCTTAGCGGGAGGCACAGATACGCAGTATTTT. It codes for CASSFPLAGGTDTQYF.

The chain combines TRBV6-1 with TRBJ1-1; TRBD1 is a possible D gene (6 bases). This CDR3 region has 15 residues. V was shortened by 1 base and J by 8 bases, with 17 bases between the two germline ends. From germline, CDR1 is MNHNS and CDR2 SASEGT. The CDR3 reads CASSEGTAGKKEAFF. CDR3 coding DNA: TGTGCCAGCAGTGAAGGGACAGCGGGTAAAAAAGAAGCTTTCTTT.

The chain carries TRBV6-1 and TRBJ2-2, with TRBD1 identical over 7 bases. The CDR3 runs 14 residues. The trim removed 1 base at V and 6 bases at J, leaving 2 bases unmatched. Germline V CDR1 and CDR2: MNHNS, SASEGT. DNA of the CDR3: TGTGCCAGCAGTGAAGATCAGGGGGCCGGGGAGCTGTTTTTT. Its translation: CASSEDQGAGELFF.

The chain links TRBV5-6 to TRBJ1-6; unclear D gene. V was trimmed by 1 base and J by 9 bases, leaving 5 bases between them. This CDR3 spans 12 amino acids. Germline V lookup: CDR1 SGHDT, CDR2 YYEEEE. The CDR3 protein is CASSLWGSPLHF. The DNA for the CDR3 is TGTGCCAGCAGCTTGTGGGGTTCACCCCTCCACTTT.

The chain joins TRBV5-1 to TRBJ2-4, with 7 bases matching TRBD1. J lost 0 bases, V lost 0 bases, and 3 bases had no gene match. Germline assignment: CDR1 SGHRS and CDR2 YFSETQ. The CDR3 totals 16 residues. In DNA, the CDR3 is TGCGCCAGCAGCTTGGAAGGGGGCATAGCCAAAAACATTCAGTACTTC. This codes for CASSLEGGIAKNIQYF.

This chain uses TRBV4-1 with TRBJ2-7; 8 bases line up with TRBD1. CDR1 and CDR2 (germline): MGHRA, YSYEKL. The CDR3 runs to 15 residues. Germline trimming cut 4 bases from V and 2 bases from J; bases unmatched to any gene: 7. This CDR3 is CASSLRQGRTYEQYF. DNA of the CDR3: TGCGCCAGCAGCCTCCGACAGGGGAGGACCTACGAGCAGTACTTC.

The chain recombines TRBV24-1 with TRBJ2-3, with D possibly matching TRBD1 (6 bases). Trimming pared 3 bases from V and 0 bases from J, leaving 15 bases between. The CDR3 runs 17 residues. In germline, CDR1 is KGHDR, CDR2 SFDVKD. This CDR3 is CATSDPTTGWSTDTQYF. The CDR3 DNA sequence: TGTGCCACCAGTGATCCGACAACAGGGTGGAGCACAGATACGCAGTATTTT.

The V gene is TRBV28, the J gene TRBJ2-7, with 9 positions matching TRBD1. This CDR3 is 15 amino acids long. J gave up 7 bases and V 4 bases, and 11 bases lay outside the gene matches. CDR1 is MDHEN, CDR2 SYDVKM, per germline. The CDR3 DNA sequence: TGTGCCAGCAGTTCCCGAGGACAGGGGCCGGGGGAGCAGTACTTC. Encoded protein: CASSSRGQGPGEQYF.

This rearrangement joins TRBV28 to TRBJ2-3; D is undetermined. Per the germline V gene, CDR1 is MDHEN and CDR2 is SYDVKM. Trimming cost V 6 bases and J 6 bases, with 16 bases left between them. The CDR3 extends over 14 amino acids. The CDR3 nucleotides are TGTGCCAGCAGACCCAGCGAGGCAGCGGATACGCAGTATTTT. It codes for CASRPSEAADTQYF.

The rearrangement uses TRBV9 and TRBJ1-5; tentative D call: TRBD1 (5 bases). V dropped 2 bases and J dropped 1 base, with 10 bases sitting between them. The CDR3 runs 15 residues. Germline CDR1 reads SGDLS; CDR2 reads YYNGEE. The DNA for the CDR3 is TGTGCCAGCAGCGTGGGAGAGGGGAGCAATCAGCCCCAGCATTTT. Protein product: CASSVGEGSNQPQHF.

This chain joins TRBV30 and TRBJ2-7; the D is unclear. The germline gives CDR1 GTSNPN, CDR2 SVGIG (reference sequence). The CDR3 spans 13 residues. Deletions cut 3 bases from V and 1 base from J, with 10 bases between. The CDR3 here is CAWSLARSYEQYF. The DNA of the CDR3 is TGTGCCTGGAGCCTCGCGCGTTCCTACGAGCAGTACTTC.

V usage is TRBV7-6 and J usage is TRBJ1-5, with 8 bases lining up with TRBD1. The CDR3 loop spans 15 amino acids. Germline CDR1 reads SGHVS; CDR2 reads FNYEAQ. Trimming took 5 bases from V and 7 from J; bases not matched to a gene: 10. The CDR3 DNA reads TGTGCCAGCAGCCCTAGTTCAGGGGGCGGACAGCCCCAGCATTTT. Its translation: CASSPSSGGGQPQHF.

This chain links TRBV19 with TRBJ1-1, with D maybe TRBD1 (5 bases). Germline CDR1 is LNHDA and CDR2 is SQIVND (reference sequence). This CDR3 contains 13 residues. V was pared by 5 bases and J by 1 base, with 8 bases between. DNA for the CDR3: TGTGCCAGTAGTCCGGGGGGGAACACTGAAGCTTTCTTT. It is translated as CASSPGGNTEAFF. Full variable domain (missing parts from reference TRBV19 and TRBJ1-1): DGGITQSPKYLFRKEGQNVTLSCEQNLNHDAMYWYRQDPGQGLRLIYYSQIVNDFQKGDIAEGYSVSREKKESFPLTVTSAQKNPTAFYLCASSPGGNTEAFFGQGTRLTVV.

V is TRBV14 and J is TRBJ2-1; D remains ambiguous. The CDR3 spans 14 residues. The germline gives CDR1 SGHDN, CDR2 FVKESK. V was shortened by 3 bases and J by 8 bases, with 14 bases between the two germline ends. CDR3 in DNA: TGTGCCAGCAGCCAGAGGACCGCCTTGGATGAGCAGTTCTTC. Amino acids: CASSQRTALDEQFF. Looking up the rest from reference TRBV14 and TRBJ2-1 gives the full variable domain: EAGVTQFPSHSVIEKGQTVTLRCDPISGHDNLYWYRRVMGKEIKFLLHFVKESKQDESGMPNNRFLAERTGGTYSTLKVQPAELEDSGVYFCASSQRTALDEQFFGPGTRLTVL.

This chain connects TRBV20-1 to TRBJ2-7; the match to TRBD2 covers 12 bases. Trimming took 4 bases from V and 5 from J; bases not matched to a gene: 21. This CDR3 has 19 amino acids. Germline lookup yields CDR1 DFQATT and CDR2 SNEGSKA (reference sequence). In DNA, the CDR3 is TGCAGTGCTATTGAGAGGGGGATTCTAGCGGGAGGGCTGAAGAACGAGCAGTACTTC. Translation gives CSAIERGILAGGLKNEQYF.

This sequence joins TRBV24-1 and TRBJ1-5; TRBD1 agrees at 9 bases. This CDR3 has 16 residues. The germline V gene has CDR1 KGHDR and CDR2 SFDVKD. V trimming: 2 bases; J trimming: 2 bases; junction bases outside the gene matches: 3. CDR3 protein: CATSDSGTGRNQPQHF. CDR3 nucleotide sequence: TGTGCCACCAGTGATTCCGGGACAGGGCGCAATCAGCCCCAGCATTTT.

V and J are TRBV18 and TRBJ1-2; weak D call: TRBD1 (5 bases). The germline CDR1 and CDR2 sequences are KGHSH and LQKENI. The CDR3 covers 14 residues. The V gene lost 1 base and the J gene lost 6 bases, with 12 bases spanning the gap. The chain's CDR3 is CASSPQGGVDGYTF. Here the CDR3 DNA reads TGTGCCAGCTCACCACAGGGAGGGGTCGATGGCTACACCTTC.

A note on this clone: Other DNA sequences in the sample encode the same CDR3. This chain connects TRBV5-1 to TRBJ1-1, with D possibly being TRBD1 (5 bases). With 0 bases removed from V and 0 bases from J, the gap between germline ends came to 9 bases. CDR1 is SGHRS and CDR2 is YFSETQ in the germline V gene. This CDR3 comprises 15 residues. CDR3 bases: TGCGCCAGCAGCTTGGTTGGGGGGATGAACACTGAAGCTTTCTTT. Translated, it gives CASSLVGGMNTEAFF.

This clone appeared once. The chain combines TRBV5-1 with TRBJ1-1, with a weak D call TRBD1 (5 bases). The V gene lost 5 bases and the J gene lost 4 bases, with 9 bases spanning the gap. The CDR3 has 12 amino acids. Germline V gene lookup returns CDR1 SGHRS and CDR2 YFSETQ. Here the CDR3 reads CASSWGSTEAFF. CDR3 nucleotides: TGCGCCAGCAGTTGGGGGTCCACTGAAGCTTTCTTT. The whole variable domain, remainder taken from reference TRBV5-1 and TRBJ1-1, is KAGVTQTPRYLIKTRGQQVTLSCSPISGHRSVSWYQQTPGQGLQFLFEYFSETQRNKGNFPGRFSGRQFSNSRSEMNVSTLELGDSALYLCASSWGSTEAFFGQGTRLTVV.

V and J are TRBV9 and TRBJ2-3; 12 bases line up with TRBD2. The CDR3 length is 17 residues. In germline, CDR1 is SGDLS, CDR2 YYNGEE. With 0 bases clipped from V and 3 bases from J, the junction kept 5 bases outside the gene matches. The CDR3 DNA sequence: TGTGCCAGCAGCGTAGCTCGACTAGCGGGAGATACAGATACGCAGTATTTT. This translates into CASSVARLAGDTDTQYF.

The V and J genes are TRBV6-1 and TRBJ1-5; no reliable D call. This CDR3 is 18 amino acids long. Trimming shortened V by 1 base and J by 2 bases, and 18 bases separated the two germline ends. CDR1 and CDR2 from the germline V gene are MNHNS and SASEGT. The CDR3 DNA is TGTGCCAGCAGTGAAGGTGGTTGGGGAACGGGAGGCAATCAGCCCCAGCATTTT. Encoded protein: CASSEGGWGTGGNQPQHF.